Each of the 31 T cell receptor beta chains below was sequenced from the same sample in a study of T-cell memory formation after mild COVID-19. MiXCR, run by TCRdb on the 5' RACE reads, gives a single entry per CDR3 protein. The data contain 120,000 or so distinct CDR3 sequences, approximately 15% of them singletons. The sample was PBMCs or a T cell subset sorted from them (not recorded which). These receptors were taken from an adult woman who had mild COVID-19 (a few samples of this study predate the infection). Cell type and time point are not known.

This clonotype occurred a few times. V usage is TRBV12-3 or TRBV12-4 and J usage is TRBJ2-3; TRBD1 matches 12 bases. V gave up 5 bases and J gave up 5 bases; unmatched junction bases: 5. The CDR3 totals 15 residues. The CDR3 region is CASSDGDRGLDTQYF. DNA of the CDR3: TGTGCCAGCAGTGATGGGGACAGGGGGCTAGATACGCAGTATTTT.

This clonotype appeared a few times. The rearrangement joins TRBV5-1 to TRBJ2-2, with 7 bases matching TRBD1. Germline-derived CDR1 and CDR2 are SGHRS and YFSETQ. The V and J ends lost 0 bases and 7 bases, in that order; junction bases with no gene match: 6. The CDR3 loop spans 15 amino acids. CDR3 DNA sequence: TGCGCCAGCAGCTTGGGGACAGGCTCGATCGGGGAGCTGTTTTTT. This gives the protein CASSLGTGSIGELFF.

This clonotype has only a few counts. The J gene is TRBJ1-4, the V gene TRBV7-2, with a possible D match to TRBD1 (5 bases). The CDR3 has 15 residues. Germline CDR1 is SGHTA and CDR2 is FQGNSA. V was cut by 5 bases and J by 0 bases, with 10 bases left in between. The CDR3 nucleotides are TGTGCCAGCAGCCCGGAGACAGCAACTAATGAAAAACTGTTTTTT. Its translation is CASSPETATNEKLFF.

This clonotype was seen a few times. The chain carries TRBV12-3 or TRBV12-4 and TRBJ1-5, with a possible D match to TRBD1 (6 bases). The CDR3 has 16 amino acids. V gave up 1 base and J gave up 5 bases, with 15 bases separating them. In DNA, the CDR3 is TGTGCCAGCAGTTTAGTTGCAGGGGCGTTTGATCAGCCCCAGCATTTT. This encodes CASSLVAGAFDQPQHF.

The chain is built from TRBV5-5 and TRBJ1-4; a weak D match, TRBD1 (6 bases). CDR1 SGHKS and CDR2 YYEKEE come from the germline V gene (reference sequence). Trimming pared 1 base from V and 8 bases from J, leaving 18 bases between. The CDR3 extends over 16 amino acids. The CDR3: CASSLSYGGREEKLFF. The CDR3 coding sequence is TGTGCCAGCAGCTTGTCATATGGGGGGCGAGAGGAAAAACTGTTTTTT. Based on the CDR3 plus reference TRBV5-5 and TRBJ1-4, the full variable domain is DAGVTQSPTHLIKTRGQQVTLRCSPISGHKSVSWYQQVLGQGPQFIFQYYEKEERGRGNFPDRFSARQFPNYSSELNVNALLLGDSALYLCASSLSYGGREEKLFFGSGTQLSVL.

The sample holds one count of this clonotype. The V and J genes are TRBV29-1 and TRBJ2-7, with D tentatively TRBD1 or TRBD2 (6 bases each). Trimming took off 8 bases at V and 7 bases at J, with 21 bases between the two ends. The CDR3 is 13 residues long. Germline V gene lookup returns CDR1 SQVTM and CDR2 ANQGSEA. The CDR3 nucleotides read TGCAGCATGATAAAGGGGAAGGGGGGAGAGCAGTACTTC. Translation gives CSMIKGKGGEQYF.

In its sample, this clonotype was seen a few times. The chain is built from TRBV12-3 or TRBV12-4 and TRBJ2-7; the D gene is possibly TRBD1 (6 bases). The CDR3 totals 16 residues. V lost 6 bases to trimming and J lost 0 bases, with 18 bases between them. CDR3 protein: CASRLTGQGPSYEQYF. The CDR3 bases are TGTGCCAGCAGACTCACCGGCCAGGGGCCCTCCTACGAGCAGTACTTC.

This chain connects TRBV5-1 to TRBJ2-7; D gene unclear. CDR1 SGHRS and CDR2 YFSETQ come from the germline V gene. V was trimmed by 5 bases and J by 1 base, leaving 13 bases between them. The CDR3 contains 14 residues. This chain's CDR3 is CASRSIGSSYEQYF. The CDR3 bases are TGCGCCAGCAGGTCAATAGGAAGTTCCTACGAGCAGTACTTC.

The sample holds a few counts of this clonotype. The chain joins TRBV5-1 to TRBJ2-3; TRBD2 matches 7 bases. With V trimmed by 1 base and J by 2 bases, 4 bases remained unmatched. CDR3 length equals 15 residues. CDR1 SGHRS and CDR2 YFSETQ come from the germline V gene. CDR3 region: CASSLRAGPTDTQYF. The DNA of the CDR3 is TGCGCCAGCAGCTTGAGAGCGGGACCCACAGATACGCAGTATTTT.

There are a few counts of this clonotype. For the CDR3, the DNA is TGTGCCAGCAGCTTCACCCTGAACACCGGGGAGCTGTTTTTT. It translates to CASSFTLNTGELFF. The V call is TRBV7-3, the J call TRBJ2-2; D is ambiguous. V was cut by 3 bases and J by 1 base, with 6 bases left in between. Germline V lookup: CDR1 SGHTA, CDR2 FQGTGA. This CDR3 is built from 14 residues.

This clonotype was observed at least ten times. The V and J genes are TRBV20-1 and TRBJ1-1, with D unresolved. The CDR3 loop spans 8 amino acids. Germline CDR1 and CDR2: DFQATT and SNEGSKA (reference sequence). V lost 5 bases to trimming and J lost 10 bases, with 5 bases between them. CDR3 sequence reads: CSARGAFF. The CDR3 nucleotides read TGCAGTGCTCGGGGAGCTTTCTTT.

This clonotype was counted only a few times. CDR3 amino acids: CASSPSGRTRETQYF. DNA for the CDR3: TGTGCCAGCAGCCCCTCGGGGCGAACGCGGGAGACCCAGTACTTC. The chain links TRBV7-8 to TRBJ2-5, with D perhaps matching TRBD1 or TRBD2 (5 bases each). The ends were cut back, 5 bases at V and 5 bases at J, with 18 bases in the middle. The CDR3 runs to 15 residues. Germline values: CDR1 SGHVS, CDR2 FQNEAQ.

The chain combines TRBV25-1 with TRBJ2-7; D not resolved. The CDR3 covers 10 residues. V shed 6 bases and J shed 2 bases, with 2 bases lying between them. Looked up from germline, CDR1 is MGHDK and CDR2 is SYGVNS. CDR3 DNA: TGTGCCAGCAGAGCCTACGAGCAGTACTTC. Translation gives CASRAYEQYF.

DNA of the CDR3: TGTGCCTGGACAGGGAGCTACGAGCAGTACTTC. It encodes CAWTGSYEQYF. The genes are TRBV30 and TRBJ2-7, with D perhaps given as TRBD1 or TRBD2 (5 bases each). Germline loops: CDR1 GTSNPN, CDR2 SVGIG (reference sequence). Trimming left V 4 bases short and J 3 bases short, with 7 bases between. This CDR3 has 11 amino acids. The full variable domain, with the rest looked up from reference TRBV30 and TRBJ2-7, is SQTIHQWPATLVQPVGSPLSLECTVEGTSNPNLYWYRQAAGRGLQLLFYSVGIGQISSEVPQNLSASRPQDRQFILSSKKLLLSDSGFYLCAWTGSYEQYFGPGTRLTVT.

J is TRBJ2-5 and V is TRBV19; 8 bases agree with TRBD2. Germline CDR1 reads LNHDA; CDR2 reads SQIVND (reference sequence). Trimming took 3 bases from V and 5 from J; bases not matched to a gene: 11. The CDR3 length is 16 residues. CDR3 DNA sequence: TGTGCCAGTAGTATCGGGCACGGGGGGGGCAGGGAGACCCAGTACTTC. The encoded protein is CASSIGHGGGRETQYF.

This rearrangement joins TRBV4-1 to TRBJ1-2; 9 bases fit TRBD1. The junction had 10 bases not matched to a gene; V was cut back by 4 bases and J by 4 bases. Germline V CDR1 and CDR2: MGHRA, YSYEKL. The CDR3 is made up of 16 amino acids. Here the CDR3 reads CASSPGQGRLFYGYTF. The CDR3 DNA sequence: TGCGCCAGCAGCCCCGGACAGGGGCGCCTTTTCTATGGCTACACCTTC.

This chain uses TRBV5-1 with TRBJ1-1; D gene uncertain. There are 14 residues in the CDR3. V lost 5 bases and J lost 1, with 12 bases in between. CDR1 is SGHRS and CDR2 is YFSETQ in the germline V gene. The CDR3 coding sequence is TGCGCCAGCAGGACCGGGAGAACGAACACTGAAGCTTTCTTT. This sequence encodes CASRTGRTNTEAFF.

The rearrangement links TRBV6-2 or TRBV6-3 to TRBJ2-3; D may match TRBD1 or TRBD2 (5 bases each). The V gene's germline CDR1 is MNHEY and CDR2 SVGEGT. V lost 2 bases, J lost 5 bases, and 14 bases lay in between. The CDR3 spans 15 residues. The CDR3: CASSYGGAFQDTQYF. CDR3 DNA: TGTGCCAGCAGTTACGGGGGAGCGTTCCAAGATACGCAGTATTTT.

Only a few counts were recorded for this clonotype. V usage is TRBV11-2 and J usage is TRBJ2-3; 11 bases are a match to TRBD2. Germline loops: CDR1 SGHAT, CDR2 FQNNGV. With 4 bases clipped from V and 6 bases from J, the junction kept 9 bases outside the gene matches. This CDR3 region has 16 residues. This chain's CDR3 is CASSSSPSSGGDTQYF. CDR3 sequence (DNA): TGTGCCAGCAGCTCAAGCCCATCTAGCGGGGGGGATACGCAGTATTTT.

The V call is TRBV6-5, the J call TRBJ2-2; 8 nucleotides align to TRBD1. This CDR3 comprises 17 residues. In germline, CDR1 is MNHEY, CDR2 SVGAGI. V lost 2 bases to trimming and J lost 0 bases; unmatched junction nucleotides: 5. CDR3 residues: CASSYTPGGPNTGELFF. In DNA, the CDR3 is TGTGCCAGCAGTTACACCCCAGGGGGCCCGAACACCGGGGAGCTGTTTTTT.

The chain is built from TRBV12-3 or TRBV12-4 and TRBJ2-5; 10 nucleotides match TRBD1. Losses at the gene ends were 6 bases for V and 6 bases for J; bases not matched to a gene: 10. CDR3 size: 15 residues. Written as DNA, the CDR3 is TGTGCCAGCAGGCTTGACAGGGGGCTGGGGAAGACCCAGTACTTC. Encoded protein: CASRLDRGLGKTQYF.

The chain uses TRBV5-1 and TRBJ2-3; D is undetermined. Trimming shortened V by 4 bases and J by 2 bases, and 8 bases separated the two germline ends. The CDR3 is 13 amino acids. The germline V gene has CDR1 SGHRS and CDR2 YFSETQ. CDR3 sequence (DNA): TGCGCCAGCAGCACCACGTTCACAGATACGCAGTATTTT. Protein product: CASSTTFTDTQYF.

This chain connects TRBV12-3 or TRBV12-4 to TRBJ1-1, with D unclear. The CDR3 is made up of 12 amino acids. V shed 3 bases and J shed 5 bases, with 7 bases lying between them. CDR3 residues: CASSLWRTEAFF. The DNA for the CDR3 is TGTGCCAGCAGTTTGTGGAGGACTGAAGCTTTCTTT.

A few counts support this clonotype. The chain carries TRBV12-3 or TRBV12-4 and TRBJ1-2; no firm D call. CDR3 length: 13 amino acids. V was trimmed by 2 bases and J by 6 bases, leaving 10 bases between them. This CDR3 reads CASSLLHDHGYTF. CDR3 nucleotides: TGTGCCAGCAGTTTACTACACGACCATGGCTACACCTTC.

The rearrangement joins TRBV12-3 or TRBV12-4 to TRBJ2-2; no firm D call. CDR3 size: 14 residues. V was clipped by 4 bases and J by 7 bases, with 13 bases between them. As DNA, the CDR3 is TGTGCCAGCAGTTACGTAGGGCTTGGCGGGGAGCTGTTTTTT. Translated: CASSYVGLGGELFF.

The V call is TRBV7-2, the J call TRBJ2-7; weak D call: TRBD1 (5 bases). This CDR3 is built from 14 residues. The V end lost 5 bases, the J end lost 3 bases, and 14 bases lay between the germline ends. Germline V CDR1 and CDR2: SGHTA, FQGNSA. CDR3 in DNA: TGTGCCAGCAGCCGCGGACAAAACTTCTACGAGCAGTACTTC. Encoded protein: CASSRGQNFYEQYF.

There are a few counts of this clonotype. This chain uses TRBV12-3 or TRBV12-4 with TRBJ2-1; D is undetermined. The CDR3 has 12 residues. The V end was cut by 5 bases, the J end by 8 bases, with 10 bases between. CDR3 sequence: CASSRIWDEQFF. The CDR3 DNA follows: TGTGCCAGCAGTCGAATATGGGATGAGCAGTTCTTC.

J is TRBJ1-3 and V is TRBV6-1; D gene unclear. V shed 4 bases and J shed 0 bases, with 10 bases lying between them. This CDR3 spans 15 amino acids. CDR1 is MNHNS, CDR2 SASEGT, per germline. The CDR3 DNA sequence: TGTGCCAGCAGTGCGGTGGCTACCTCTGGAAACACCATATATTTT. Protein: CASSAVATSGNTIYF.

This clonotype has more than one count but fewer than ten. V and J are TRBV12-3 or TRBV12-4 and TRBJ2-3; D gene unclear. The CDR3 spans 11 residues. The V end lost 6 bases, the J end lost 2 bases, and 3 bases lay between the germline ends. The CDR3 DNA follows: TGTGCCAGCAGGCACACAGATACGCAGTATTTT. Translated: CASRHTDTQYF.

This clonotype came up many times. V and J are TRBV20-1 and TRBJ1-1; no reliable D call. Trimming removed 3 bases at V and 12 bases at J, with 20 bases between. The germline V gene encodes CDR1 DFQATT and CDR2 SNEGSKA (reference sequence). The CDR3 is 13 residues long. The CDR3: CSASSPGREATFF. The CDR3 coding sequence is TGCAGTGCTAGTAGTCCCGGGCGGGAGGCAACTTTCTTT.

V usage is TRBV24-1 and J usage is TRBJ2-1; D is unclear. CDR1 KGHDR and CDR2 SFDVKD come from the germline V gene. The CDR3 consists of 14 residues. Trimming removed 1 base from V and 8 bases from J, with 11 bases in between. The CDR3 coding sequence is TGTGCCACCAGTGATTTTAGGGTAGGCCATGAGCAGTTCTTC. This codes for CATSDFRVGHEQFF.